A selection of T cell receptor beta chains follows, all from one sample in a study of technical replicates of blood from a few donors. TCRdb's table, derived via immunoSEQ multiplex PCR, lists solely in-frame clones and lacks some. Seen here are roughly 80,000 clones, around 94% observed once, and the top ten hold about 0.39%. Input material: T cells isolated from PBMCs. The receptors come from a human donor in good health. Both conserved end residues are part of each CDR3. A D gene is named only where the DNA matches it firmly. Some rows mark clone size as missing; the rest say once, few, many or name a class of expanded clone.

TRBJ2-7 TRBV4-1 once - CASSHSQNYEQYF TGCGCCAGCAGCCACTCACAAAACTACGAGCAGTACTTC
TRBJ2-1 TRBV18 - - CASSLSYRTDNEQFF TGTGCCAGCTCACTCTCTTACCGGACAGACAATGAGCAGTTCTTC
TRBJ1-2 TRBV19 - - CASSISNEDYGYTF TGTGCCAGTAGTATTAGTAACGAGGACTATGGCTACACCTTC
TRBJ1-1 TRBV5-4 few TRBD1 CASSVDRVTEAFF TGTGCCAGCAGCGTAGACAGGGTGACTGAAGCTTTCTTT
TRBJ1-1 TRBV6-5 - TRBD1 CASSYDRENTEAFF TGTGCCAGCAGTTACGACAGGGAGAACACTGAAGCTTTCTTT
TRBJ2-7 TRBV5-8 - TRBD2 CASSLLASDEQYF TGTGCCAGCAGCTTACTAGCGTCTGACGAGCAGTACTTC
TRBJ1-1 TRBV30 - TRBD1 CAWTQGALVNTEAFF TGTGCCTGGACTCAGGGGGCTTTAGTGAACACTGAAGCTTTCTTT
TRBJ2-7 TRBV27 - - CASSSYTGTDAYEQYF TGTGCCAGCAGTTCTTACACCGGGACTGATGCCTACGAGCAGTACTTC
TRBJ1-2 TRBV19 once - CASTDRLANYGYTF TGTGCCAGTACCGACAGATTAGCTAACTATGGCTACACCTTC
TRBJ2-3 TRBV7-8 - TRBD2 CASSFSSGFTDTQYF TGTGCCAGCAGCTTTTCTAGCGGATTCACAGATACGCAGTATTTT
TRBJ2-2 TRBV6-5 - - CASSSVYTGELFF TGTGCCAGCAGTTCAGTCTACACCGGGGAGCTGTTTTTT
TRBJ2-1 TRBV9 - - CASSPISSYNEQFF TGTGCCAGCAGCCCTATAAGCTCCTACAATGAGCAGTTCTTC
TRBJ2-1 TRBV9 - - CASSVATGSEQFF TGTGCCAGCAGCGTAGCTACCGGGAGTGAGCAGTTCTTC
TRBJ2-7 TRBV7-2 - - CASSLRGAFYEQYF TGTGCCAGCAGCTTACGGGGGGCCTTTTACGAGCAGTACTTC
TRBJ1-2 TRBV12-5 - TRBD1 CASGLDLTGDVRGYTF TGTGCTAGTGGTTTGGACCTGACAGGGGACGTAAGGGGCTACACCTTC
TRBJ2-7 TRBV7-6 - - CASSFPGQSGEQYF TGTGCCAGCAGCTTCCCCGGACAGAGCGGCGAGCAGTACTTC
TRBJ2-7 TRBV27 - TRBD1 CASSPGQGSLNEQYF TGTGCCAGCAGTCCTGGACAGGGGTCCCTCAACGAGCAGTACTTC
TRBJ2-2 TRBV5-1 - TRBD2 CASSLAGGTSTLGSNTGELFF TGCGCCAGCAGCTTGGCCGGGGGGACTAGCACGTTAGGTTCGAACACCGGGGAGCTGTTTTTT
TRBJ1-1 TRBV5-4 - TRBD1 CASSLDFPGQGAAFF TGTGCCAGCAGCTTGGATTTTCCGGGACAGGGGGCAGCTTTCTTT
TRBJ2-7 TRBV4-3 - TRBD2 CASSQALTSASSYEQYF TGCGCCAGCAGCCAAGCCTTAACTAGCGCCAGCTCCTACGAGCAGTACTTC
TRBJ2-1 TRBV18 - TRBD2 CASSPLRGRSSGRLYNEQFF TGTGCCAGCTCACCCCTACGGGGGCGAAGTAGCGGGAGGCTCTACAATGAGCAGTTCTTC
TRBJ2-1 TRBV19 - TRBD2 CASTIIAGVSYNEQFF TGTGCCAGTACCATAATAGCGGGAGTCTCCTACAATGAGCAGTTCTTC
TRBJ2-3 TRBV6-5 - - CASSYTSSTDTQYF TGTGCCAGCAGTTACACTAGTAGCACAGATACGCAGTATTTT
TRBJ2-3 TRBV18 - - CASSLTGLTDTQYF TGTGCCAGCTCACTAACTGGTTTGACAGATACGCAGTATTTT
TRBJ2-1 TRBV13 once - CASSFIPHEQFF TGTGCCAGCAGCTTTATCCCCCATGAGCAGTTCTTC
TRBJ1-1 TRBV14 - - CASSPQGRGTEAFF TGTGCCAGCAGCCCCCAGGGGAGGGGGACTGAAGCTTTCTTT
TRBJ2-1 TRBV10-3 - - CAIKDFSYNEQFF TGTGCCATCAAGGACTTCTCCTACAATGAGCAGTTCTTC
TRBJ1-4 TRBV5-1 - TRBD1 CASSPLTGENEKLFF TGCGCCAGCAGCCCATTGACAGGGGAGAATGAAAAACTGTTTTTT
TRBJ2-3 TRBV9 - TRBD2 CASASSSGTTDTQYF TGTGCCAGCGCATCGTCTAGCGGGACCACAGATACGCAGTATTTT
TRBJ2-7 TRBV28 - TRBD2 CASSLGGTSTLYEQYF TGTGCCAGCAGTTTAGGGGGGACTAGCACCCTCTACGAGCAGTACTTC
TRBJ2-7 TRBV11-3 - - CASSLDPLREQYF TGTGCCAGCAGCTTAGACCCACTGCGGGAGCAGTACTTC
TRBJ2-7 TRBV27 - TRBD2 CASSSYLRDGRYEQYF TGTGCCAGCAGTTCCTACCTCCGGGACGGGAGGTACGAGCAGTACTTC
TRBJ1-2 TRBV6-1 - TRBD1 CASTYLGTGAYGYTF TGTGCCAGCACCTACCTTGGGACAGGGGCCTATGGCTACACCTTC
TRBJ1-4 TRBV28 - - CASSFPGPNEKLFF TGTGCCAGCAGTTTCCCAGGTCCTAATGAAAAACTGTTTTTT
TRBJ2-7 TRBV11-2 - TRBD1 CASSLTGVEQYF TGTGCCAGCAGCTTAACAGGGGTTGAGCAGTACTTC
TRBJ2-2 TRBV6-1 - TRBD2 CASSGYLAGGEEDTGELFF TGTGCCAGCAGTGGGTACCTAGCGGGAGGGGAAGAGGACACCGGGGAGCTGTTTTTT
TRBJ1-4 TRBV4-1 - - CASSLRRNLNEKLFF TGCGCCAGCAGCCTTAGGAGAAATCTTAATGAAAAACTGTTTTTT
TRBJ2-1 TRBV5-1 - - CASSFGSTGEQFF TGCGCCAGCAGCTTTGGTAGCACGGGTGAGCAGTTCTTC
TRBJ1-2 TRBV6-6 - TRBD1 CAIWDSSGYTF TGTGCCATTTGGGACAGTAGCGGCTACACCTTC